A single sample gave rise to the 8 T cell receptor beta chains below, sequenced in a study of blood T cell repertoires in COVID-19. TCRdb keeps only in-frame clones here, not all; method: immunoSEQ multiplex PCR. The data show 90,000 or so clones, roughly 77% seen once. Specimen: peripheral blood. The origin of the receptors is a human donor in a cohort sampled during active COVID-19.

This clone has a single count. The genes are TRBV19 and TRBJ1-2; TRBD1 matches 7 bases. Per the germline V gene, CDR1 is LNHDA and CDR2 is SQIVND (reference sequence). V trimming: 5 bases; J trimming: 7 bases; junction bases outside the gene matches: 4. This CDR3 is 12 amino acids long. This chain's CDR3 is CASSRGTVGYTF. The CDR3 bases are TGTGCCAGTAGTCGTGGGACAGTTGGCTACACCTTC.

The sample holds one count of this clone. V and J are TRBV28 and TRBJ2-2, with D tentatively TRBD2 (7 bases). This CDR3 contains 17 residues. Germline lookup yields CDR1 MDHEN and CDR2 SYDVKM. Trimming cost V 1 base and J 7 bases, with 19 bases left between them. This chain's CDR3 is CASSLLGYGGRNGELFF. CDR3 nucleotide sequence: TGTGCCAGCAGTTTATTAGGATACGGGGGGCGAAACGGGGAGCTGTTTTTT.

For the CDR3, the DNA is TGTGCCAGCAGCCCCGGACTAGCGGGAGGAGGAGAGACCCAGTACTTC. Translation gives CASSPGLAGGGETQYF. The gene calls are TRBV5-8 and TRBJ2-5; TRBD2 aligns across 14 bases. The germline gives CDR1 SGHTS, CDR2 YDEGEE. The CDR3 sequence is 16 residues long. Trimming cost V 4 bases and J 4 bases; bases outside gene matches: 6.

The sample holds a few counts of this clone. J is TRBJ1-6 and V is TRBV5-4; 9 bases are shared with TRBD1. The CDR3 is made up of 17 amino acids. Losses at the gene ends were 4 bases for V and 5 bases for J; bases not matched to a gene: 10. Germline V CDR1 and CDR2: SGHNT, YYREEE (reference sequence). Written as DNA, the CDR3 is TGTGCCAGCAGCCACGAATGGGACAGGGCTGATAATTCACCCCTCCACTTT. Translation: CASSHEWDRADNSPLHF.

The V and J genes are TRBV14 and TRBJ1-1; perhaps TRBD1 as D (5 bases). The CDR3 contains 16 residues. V was shortened by 1 base and J by 6 bases, with 18 bases between the two germline ends. Germline CDR1 SGHDN, CDR2 FVKESK. This chain's CDR3 is CASSQAGGAVGPEAFF. CDR3 DNA: TGTGCCAGCAGCCAAGCCGGAGGGGCCGTGGGGCCTGAAGCTTTCTTT.

The sample holds a few counts of this clone. V gene TRBV30 combines with J gene TRBJ2-1; TRBD2 matches 9 bases. The J segment lost 10 bases and the V segment lost 3 bases, leaving 13 bases of the junction unmatched. CDR1 and CDR2 (germline): GTSNPN, SVGIG (reference sequence). The CDR3 is 15 amino acids. CDR3: CAWSQGLAGSWEQFF. The CDR3 region has the DNA TGTGCCTGGAGCCAGGGGCTAGCGGGATCCTGGGAGCAGTTCTTC.

The chain joins TRBV6-4 to TRBJ2-3; D perhaps matches TRBD2 (6 bases). There are 13 residues in the CDR3. V lost 6 bases, J lost 5 bases, and 12 bases lay in between. Germline CDR1 is MRHNA and CDR2 is SNTAGT. This chain's CDR3 is CASSARREDTQYF. CDR3 DNA: TGTGCCAGCAGCGCCCGGAGGGAAGATACGCAGTATTTT.

The chain uses TRBV19 and TRBJ1-3; D is unresolved. From germline, CDR1 is LNHDA and CDR2 SQIVND (reference sequence). V was clipped by 7 bases and J by 2 bases, with 6 bases between them. The CDR3 consists of 12 residues. This CDR3 is CASKRAGNTIYF. In nucleotides, the CDR3 is TGTGCCAGTAAGAGGGCTGGAAACACCATATATTTT.